This T cell receptor beta chain derives from a study of T cells in Graves' hyperthyroidism and ophthalmopathy. Regarding the study as a whole: Ophthalmopathy was identified by the model a median 6.5 months ahead of onset.

This clonotype has at least ten counts. Its antigen is unknown. RNA transcripts gave rise to amplified TCR beta CDR3 regions. The HTBI primer set served for first-round RT-PCR of the TCR CDR3. TCRdb processed the multiplex PCR reads anew with MiXCR; each CDR3 protein has one entry. The data contain roughly 380,000 distinct CDR3 sequences, roughly 15% of them seen just once; the ten biggest clones take up 5.3%. Sequenced: blood. The clonotype comes from a woman aged 18 to 35 with Graves' hyperthyroidism.

The CDR3 protein is CSARPTGWRTQYF. CDR3 nucleotides: TGCAGTGCACGGCCTACAGGGTGGCGTACCCAGTACTTC. The gene calls are TRBV20-1 and TRBJ2-5; possible D gene TRBD1, 6 bases. V lost 6 bases and J 8 bases, leaving 19 bases between the germline ends. This CDR3 region has 13 residues. Germline-derived CDR1 and CDR2 are DFQATT and SNEGSKA (reference sequence).